A single sample gave rise to the 24 T cell receptor beta chains below, sequenced in a study of blood T cell repertoires in COVID-19. Method: immunoSEQ multiplex PCR; TCRdb's copy keeps in-frame clones and lacks some. The table has fewer than 250,000 clones, 65% to 90% seen once; the top ten hold approximately 8.2%. Source material: PBMCs or T cells enriched from blood (not recorded which). The source is a woman aged 45-59 years with acute COVID-19.

V gene TRBV5-1 combines with J gene TRBJ1-3; D gene uncertain. V lost 5 bases to trimming and J lost 4 bases, with 4 bases between them. The CDR3 runs 11 residues. Germline V gene lookup returns CDR1 SGHRS and CDR2 YFSETQ. CDR3 loop: CASRTGNTIYF. The CDR3 region has the DNA TGCGCCAGCAGGACAGGAAACACCATATATTTT.

The table lists this clone with a few counts. The chain uses TRBV6-5 and TRBJ1-3, with TRBD1 matching over 9 bases. The V and J ends lost 7 bases and 5 bases, in that order; junction bases with no gene match: 6. CDR1 is MNHEY, CDR2 SVGAGI, per germline. The CDR3 sequence is 14 residues long. The CDR3 DNA reads as TGTGCCAGCACGACAGGGGGAGATAGAAACACCATATATTTT. Encoded protein: CASTTGGDRNTIYF.

The V and J genes are TRBV11-2 and TRBJ1-3, with D uncertain. This CDR3 is built from 14 residues. Germline V gene data show CDR1 as SGHAT and CDR2 as FQNNGV. Trimming cost V 0 bases and J 0 bases, with 3 bases left between them. Here the CDR3 DNA reads TGTGCCAGCAGCTTAGATATCTCTGGAAACACCATATATTTT. Translating it yields CASSLDISGNTIYF.

The gene calls are TRBV18 and TRBJ2-5, with TRBD1 matching over 9 bases. Germline assignment: CDR1 KGHSH and CDR2 LQKENI. J gave up 5 bases and V 3 bases, and 10 bases lay outside the gene matches. This CDR3 contains 16 residues. The CDR3 sequence is CASSPLLGQGVETQYF. As DNA, the CDR3 is TGTGCCAGCTCACCTTTGTTGGGACAGGGCGTCGAGACCCAGTACTTC.

The chain carries TRBV20-1 and TRBJ2-7, with 7 bases fitting TRBD2. The V gene end was trimmed by 3 bases and the J gene end by 9 bases; junction bases not matched to a gene: 11. Germline CDR1 and CDR2: DFQATT and SNEGSKA (reference sequence). The CDR3 extends over 13 amino acids. This CDR3 is CSASYGTPGGQYF. The DNA of the CDR3 is TGCAGTGCTAGTTATGGGACCCCGGGGGGGCAGTACTTC.

The chain has TRBV4-3 and TRBJ2-1; 8 nucleotides line up with TRBD2. CDR1 and CDR2 (germline): LGHNA, YSLEER. V lost 5 bases to trimming and J lost 1 base; unmatched junction nucleotides: 4. The CDR3 runs 15 residues. CDR3: CASSSSGGSYNEQFF. CDR3 nucleotides: TGCGCCAGCAGCTCGAGCGGGGGTTCCTACAATGAGCAGTTCTTC.

DNA for the CDR3: TGTGCCAGCAGCTCCCTAGCGGGGGGGGTAGATACGCAGTATTTT. This translates into CASSSLAGGVDTQYF. V is TRBV6-1 and J is TRBJ2-3; 12 nucleotides align to TRBD2. CDR3 size: 15 residues. V lost 6 bases to trimming and J lost 5 bases; unmatched junction nucleotides: 6. Germline CDR1 reads MNHNS; CDR2 reads SASEGT.

This clone has only a few counts. The chain joins TRBV29-1 to TRBJ1-4; weak D call: TRBD1 (5 bases). This CDR3 has 13 residues. Germline V gives CDR1 SQVTM, CDR2 ANQGSEA. Trimming shortened V by 7 bases and J by 4 bases, and 13 bases separated the two germline ends. CDR3 DNA sequence: TGCAGCGCAAGACAGAGCCTTAATGAAAAACTGTTTTTT. Amino acid sequence: CSARQSLNEKLFF.

The genes are TRBV7-3 and TRBJ2-1; D possibly corresponds to TRBD2 (7 bases). Germline assignment: CDR1 SGHTA and CDR2 FQGTGA. V lost 2 bases and J 7 bases, leaving 15 bases between the germline ends. The CDR3 length is 15 residues. Written as DNA, the CDR3 is TGTGCCAGCAGCTTAGGGGGGGCTAGTGGTAATGAGCAGTTCTTC. Encoded protein: CASSLGGASGNEQFF.

Of note for this clone: Other DNA sequences within the sample encode an identical CDR3. CDR3 sequence (DNA): TGTGCCAGTAGTATAGGACAGGGATGGGGCTACACCTTC. Encoded protein: CASSIGQGWGYTF. The gene calls are TRBV19 and TRBJ1-2; 7 nucleotides agree with TRBD1. Trimming took 1 base from V and 8 from J; bases not matched to a gene: 4. The germline CDR1 and CDR2 sequences are LNHDA and SQIVND (reference sequence). This CDR3 has 13 residues.

V usage is TRBV3-1 (or the pseudogene TRBV3-2) and J usage is TRBJ1-2; D perhaps matches TRBD1 (5 bases). The CDR3 spans 17 residues. The germline gives CDR1 LGHDT, CDR2 YNNKEL (reference sequence). V was clipped by 0 bases and J by 2 bases, with 16 bases between them. DNA for the CDR3: TGTGCCAGCAGCCAAGATTTACGCACGACAGAGAACTATGGCTACACCTTC. The encoded protein is CASSQDLRTTENYGYTF.

This clone was detected once. V is TRBV19 and J is TRBJ1-1; 9 bases map to TRBD1. Per the germline V gene, CDR1 is LNHDA and CDR2 is SQIVND (reference sequence). This CDR3 has 13 residues. Germline trimming cut 5 bases from V and 8 bases from J; bases unmatched to any gene: 6. This CDR3 is CASSLLQGAEAFF. In nucleotides, the CDR3 is TGTGCCAGTAGTCTGTTACAGGGGGCGGAAGCTTTCTTT.

The chain links TRBV7-2 to TRBJ1-1; 7 nucleotides agree with TRBD1. The germline V gene has CDR1 SGHTA and CDR2 FQGNSA. Trimming took 4 bases from V and 5 from J; bases not matched to a gene: 10. The CDR3 length is 15 residues. The CDR3 sequence is CASSSRRPGGTEAFF. The DNA of the CDR3 is TGTGCCAGCAGCTCCAGGAGGCCAGGGGGGACTGAAGCTTTCTTT.

V is TRBV11-2 and J is TRBJ2-1, with D uncertain. V was shortened by 0 bases and J by 2 bases, with 8 bases between the two germline ends. Germline V CDR1 and CDR2: SGHAT, FQNNGV. This CDR3 spans 15 amino acids. CDR3 residues: CASSLDKEAYNEQFF. DNA of the CDR3: TGTGCCAGCAGCTTAGACAAAGAGGCCTACAATGAGCAGTTCTTC.

A note on this clone: Other nucleotide sequences in the sample specify the same CDR3. The chain is built from TRBV7-2 and TRBJ1-6, with unresolved D. V was trimmed by 5 bases and J by 7 bases, leaving 3 bases between them. The CDR3 is 11 residues long. Germline CDR1 and CDR2: SGHTA and FQGNSA. The CDR3 reads CASSQNSPLHF. CDR3 bases: TGTGCCAGCAGCCAGAATTCACCCCTCCACTTT.

The rearrangement links TRBV7-8 to TRBJ1-1; tentatively, D is TRBD1 (5 bases). CDR1 and CDR2 from the germline V gene are SGHVS and FQNEAQ. This CDR3 is 15 amino acids long. V was clipped by 6 bases and J by 4 bases, with 18 bases between them. The CDR3 coding sequence is TGTGCCAGCAGTTTTTCCGGGACTCTAACCACTGAAGCTTTCTTT. Translating gives CASSFSGTLTTEAFF.

The chain carries TRBV7-2 and TRBJ2-5; 9 bases fit TRBD2. V dropped 7 bases and J dropped 8; count of bases not matched to a gene: 20. This CDR3 is built from 17 residues. CDR1 and CDR2 (germline): SGHTA, FQGNSA. The CDR3: CASTVVARSGGRETQYF. CDR3 sequence (DNA): TGTGCCAGCACCGTAGTCGCGAGAAGCGGGGGGCGGGAAACCCAGTACTTC.

The genes are TRBV7-9 and TRBJ2-3; the D gene is possibly TRBD1 (6 bases). Trimming took off 1 base at V and 2 bases at J, with 10 bases between the two ends. Germline V gene sequence: CDR1 SEHNR, CDR2 FQNEAQ (reference sequence). The CDR3 consists of 15 residues. The CDR3 DNA is TGTGCCAGCAGCTTAGACGGACAGATCACAGATACGCAGTATTTT. Amino acids: CASSLDGQITDTQYF.

The genes are TRBV11-2 and TRBJ1-3; 9 bases agree with TRBD1. Germline-derived CDR1 and CDR2 are SGHAT and FQNNGV. Trimming at V came to 2 bases and at J to 0 bases, leaving 11 bases not matched to a gene. This CDR3 region has 19 residues. For the CDR3, the DNA is TGTGCCAGCAGCTTATCCCCGGGACAGGGCCTGGGCTCTGGAAACACCATATATTTT. Translating gives CASSLSPGQGLGSGNTIYF.

This clone was recorded a few times. The genes are TRBV10-3 and TRBJ2-3, with D perhaps TRBD2 (6 bases). There are 15 residues in the CDR3. The ends were cut back, 10 bases at V and 2 bases at J, with 19 bases in the middle. The germline V gene has CDR1 ENHRY and CDR2 SYGVKD. CDR3 in amino acids: CASRETGGATDTQYF. Written as DNA, the CDR3 is TGTGCCAGCCGCGAGACCGGGGGAGCCACAGATACGCAGTATTTT.

This chain joins TRBV30 and TRBJ2-1, with D tentatively TRBD2 (6 bases). Looked up from germline, CDR1 is GTSNPN and CDR2 is SVGIG (reference sequence). The length of the CDR3 is 17 residues. The V end lost 8 bases, the J end lost 4 bases, and 27 bases lay between the germline ends. CDR3 sequence reads: CAGIEGNPGLGYNEQFF. The CDR3 DNA reads as TGTGCCGGGATTGAGGGAAACCCGGGACTGGGTTACAATGAGCAGTTCTTC.

The chain carries TRBV3-1 (or the pseudogene TRBV3-2) and TRBJ2-1; TRBD2 matches at 9 bases. Germline V gene lookup returns CDR1 LGHDT and CDR2 YNNKEL (reference sequence). V trimming: 4 bases; J trimming: 7 bases; junction bases outside the gene matches: 8. The CDR3 has 15 residues. CDR3 bases: TGTGCCAGCAGCCGGAGCGGGGGGCCGGGGAATGAGCAGTTCTTC. Amino acids: CASSRSGGPGNEQFF.

The V gene is TRBV7-9, the J gene TRBJ1-1; TRBD1 is a possible D gene (6 bases). V dropped 5 bases and J dropped 1 base, with 14 bases sitting between them. Per the germline V gene, CDR1 is SEHNR and CDR2 is FQNEAQ (reference sequence). The CDR3 totals 15 residues. This CDR3 is CASSPRRQANTEAFF. As DNA, the CDR3 is TGTGCCAGCAGCCCGAGACGACAGGCGAACACTGAAGCTTTCTTT. Full variable domain (rest looked up from reference TRBV7-9 and TRBJ1-1): DTGVSQNPRHKITKRGQNVTFRCDPISEHNRLYWYRQTLGQGPEFLTYFQNEAQLEKSRLLSDRFSAERPKGSFSTLEIQRTEQGDSAMYLCASSPRRQANTEAFFGQGTRLTVV.

Points on this clone: Different DNA sequences within this sample yield the same CDR3. The V call is TRBV5-1, the J call TRBJ1-6; D remains unclear. The germline V gene has CDR1 SGHRS and CDR2 YFSETQ. V lost 0 bases and J 7 bases, leaving 5 bases between the germline ends. CDR3 length equals 13 residues. The chain's CDR3 is CASSLALNSPLHF. The CDR3 DNA reads as TGCGCCAGCAGCTTGGCGCTAAATTCACCCCTCCACTTT.